This record covers a single T cell receptor beta chain. In this sample, this clone turned up a few times. Its antigen is not yet known. No qualities accompany the bases; no much larger clone lies one base away. The source of the sample is a study of blood T cell repertoires in COVID-19 (dated by TCRdb to between 2020 and 2021). Background on the whole study: The collaborator samples originated in the United States, Italy and Spain and spanned the acute and convalescent phases of COVID-19. The material from the prospective study consisted of cDNA or gDNA derived from T cells, B-cell-depleted T cells, or PBMCs. Deeply sampled blood TCRbeta repertoires from subjects exposed to, actively infected with, or recovered from COVID-19 were included in the dataset. The repertoires were released in a freely available public database meant as a resource for research on the immune response to SARS-CoV-2. Samples came from the ongoing ImmuneRACE study (first 160 participants) plus 1,254 subjects from 6 global collaborators. Sample metadata almost always included a de-identified subject ID, COVID-19 status, age in years and sex. Where available, HLA class I and class II types were obtained from metadata supplied by the sample provider rather than from assay-based typing. Summary of the overall study and its limitations: The quantity of clinical and demographic metadata differed by source and by participant and was supplied without curation.

Each collaborating institution followed its own protocols to collect whole blood in K2EDTA tubes. For TCRbeta analysis, collaborators shipped samples as frozen whole blood, isolated PBMCs, or DNA extracted from either of those sample types. The immunoSEQ Assay, a bias-controlled multiplex PCR, was used to amplify TCRbeta CDR3 regions from genomic DNA. From the authors' description of their analysis: Within the assay, amplification of reference gene primers was used to estimate how many nucleated cells each sample contained. To quantify the absolute abundance of each unique TCRbeta CDR3 rearrangement, sequence reads were collapsed and filtered. For each sample, productive Simpson clonality was calculated by taking the square root of Simpson's diversity index across productive rearrangements. TCRdb mirrors the immuneACCESS table, restricted to in-frame sequences. Some clones are absent from its copies; in checked studies, under half trace to an unresolved V gene, and the reason for the others is unknown. V and J calls plus clone size are reproduced from that table; the DNA served to infer D and trimming. The sample records about 120,000 clones, 55% to 75% of which are singletons. The ten largest clones add up to roughly 2% of the sample.

Trimming accounts for 4 bases at V and 0 bases at J, while the number of junction bases matched to no gene is 8. CDR1 SGHRS and CDR2 YFSETQ are derived from the germline V gene. The CDR3 runs 16 residues from the cysteine to the phenylalanine. This entry keeps only the CDR3 DNA: 48 bases, framed from base 1. The sequence links TRBV5-1 to TRBJ2-7, with 9 central nucleotides matching TRBD2. The receptor comes from a woman in her 70s with acute or convalescent COVID-19. The specimen was peripheral blood. This receptor carries the CDR3 CASSPRGGASSYEQYF. At the DNA level, the sequence is TGCGCCAGCAGCCCCCGCGGGGGGGCAAGCTCCTACGAGCAGTACTTC.